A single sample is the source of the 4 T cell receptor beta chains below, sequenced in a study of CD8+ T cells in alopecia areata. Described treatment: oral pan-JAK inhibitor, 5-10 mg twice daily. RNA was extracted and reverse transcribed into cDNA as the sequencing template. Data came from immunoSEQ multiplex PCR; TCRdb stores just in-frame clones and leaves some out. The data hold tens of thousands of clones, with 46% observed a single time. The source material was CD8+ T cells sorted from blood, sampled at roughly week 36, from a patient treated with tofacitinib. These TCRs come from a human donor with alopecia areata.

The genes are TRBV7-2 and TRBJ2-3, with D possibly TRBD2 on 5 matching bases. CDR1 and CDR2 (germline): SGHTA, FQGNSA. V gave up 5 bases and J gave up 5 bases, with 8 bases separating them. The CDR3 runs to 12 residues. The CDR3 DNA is TGTGCCAGCAGCCGGGGAGAAGATACGCAGTATTTT. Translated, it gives CASSRGEDTQYF. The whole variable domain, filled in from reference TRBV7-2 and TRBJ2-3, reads GAGVSQSPSNKVTEKGKDVELRCDPISGHTALYWYRQSLGQGLEFLIYFQGNSAPDKSGLPSDRFSAERTGGSVSTLTIQRTQQEDSAVYLCASSRGEDTQYFGPGTRLTVL.

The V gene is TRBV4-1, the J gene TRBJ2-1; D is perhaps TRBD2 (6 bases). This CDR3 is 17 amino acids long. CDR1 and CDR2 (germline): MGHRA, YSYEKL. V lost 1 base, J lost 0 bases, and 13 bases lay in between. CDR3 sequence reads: CASSQVSSEGSYNEQFF. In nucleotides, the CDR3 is TGCGCCAGCAGCCAAGTTTCTAGCGAAGGCTCCTACAATGAGCAGTTCTTC.

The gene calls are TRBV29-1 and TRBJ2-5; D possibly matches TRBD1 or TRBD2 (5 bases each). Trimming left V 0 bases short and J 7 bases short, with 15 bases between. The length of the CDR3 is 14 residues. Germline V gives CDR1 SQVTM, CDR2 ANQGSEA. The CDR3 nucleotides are TGCAGCGTTGAAGATCGGGGCGGCGCGGGGACCCAGTACTTC. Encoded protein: CSVEDRGGAGTQYF.

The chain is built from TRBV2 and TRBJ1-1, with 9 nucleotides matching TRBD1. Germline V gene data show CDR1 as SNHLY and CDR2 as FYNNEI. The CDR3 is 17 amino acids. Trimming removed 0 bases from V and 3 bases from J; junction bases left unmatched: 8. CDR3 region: CASSEARGDRVYTEAFF. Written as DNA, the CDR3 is TGTGCCAGCAGTGAAGCGCGCGGGGACAGGGTTTACACTGAAGCTTTCTTT.